Listed here are 20 T cell receptor beta chains from one sample, sequenced in a study of T cells in Graves' hyperthyroidism and ophthalmopathy. Regions amplified from RNA transcripts were the TCR beta CDR3 regions. HTBI primers drove first-round RT-PCR of the TCR CDR3. A single record per CDR3 protein comes from TCRdb applying MiXCR to the multiplex PCR reads. The sample records 250,000 to 350,000 distinct CDR3 sequences, around 22% being singletons. The material sequenced was blood. Every receptor here comes from a man aged 25-45 years with Graves' ophthalmopathy.

The gene calls are TRBV7-6 and TRBJ1-5; D remains ambiguous. V was clipped by 0 bases and J by 7 bases, with 7 bases between them. Per the germline V gene, CDR1 is SGHVS and CDR2 is FNYEAQ. The CDR3 runs to 13 residues. In nucleotides, the CDR3 is TGTGCCAGCAGCTTAGCTAGAGAGCAGCCCCAGCATTTT. Residues: CASSLAREQPQHF.

This clonotype was counted ten times or more. The V gene is TRBV12-3 or TRBV12-4, the J gene TRBJ2-7; TRBD1 aligns across 10 bases. V trimming: 6 bases; J trimming: 5 bases; junction bases outside the gene matches: 1. This CDR3 has 12 residues. Here the CDR3 DNA reads TGTGCCAGCAGGACAGGGGGCAACGAGCAGTACTTC. The encoded protein is CASRTGGNEQYF.

This clonotype was counted at least ten times. The J gene is TRBJ1-2, the V gene TRBV7-9; D unresolved. With 3 bases removed from V and 4 bases from J, the gap between germline ends came to 12 bases. The CDR3 consists of 14 residues. Germline V CDR1 and CDR2: SEHNR, FQNEAQ (reference sequence). CDR3 loop: CASSFERSLYGYTF. In DNA form, the CDR3 reads TGTGCCAGCAGCTTTGAGCGGTCCCTCTATGGCTACACCTTC.

There are a few counts of this clonotype. This chain's CDR3 is CAAIGGISNQPQHF. Written as DNA, the CDR3 is TGTGCCGCCATAGGCGGGATTAGCAATCAGCCCCAGCATTTT. This chain uses TRBV28 with TRBJ1-5, with unresolved D. Trimming removed 11 bases from V and 0 bases from J, with 14 bases in between. This CDR3 region has 14 residues. Germline-derived CDR1 and CDR2 are MDHEN and SYDVKM.

On this clonotype: This may be a read error: a much more frequent sequence differs by one nucleotide. The chain has TRBV20-1 and TRBJ1-1; D not resolved. This CDR3 is 11 amino acids long. CDR1 DFQATT and CDR2 SNEGSKA come from the germline V gene (reference sequence). The CDR3: CGAYGDTEAFF. As DNA, the CDR3 is TGCGGTGCTTACGGGGACACTGAAGCTTTCTTT.

V gene TRBV30 combines with J gene TRBJ2-7; D remains ambiguous. Germline loops: CDR1 GTSNPN, CDR2 SVGIG (reference sequence). The CDR3 totals 13 residues. Trimming stripped 0 bases from V and 6 bases from J, with 12 bases between. CDR3 region: CAWSVLGLGEQYF. The DNA for the CDR3 is TGTGCCTGGAGTGTTCTGGGCCTCGGCGAGCAGTACTTC.

This clonotype was picked up a small number of times. The gene calls are TRBV20-1 and TRBJ2-5; 7 bases agree with TRBD2. CDR1 and CDR2 (germline): DFQATT, SNEGSKA (reference sequence). There are 16 residues in the CDR3. The V and J ends lost 3 bases and 5 bases, in that order; junction bases with no gene match: 15. CDR3 sequence (DNA): TGCAGTGCTAGGGAGAGCGGGACGACCTCCATTGAGACCCAGTACTTC. Protein: CSARESGTTSIETQYF.

At least ten counts were recorded for this clonotype. J is TRBJ2-1 and V is TRBV29-1; weak D call: TRBD2 (6 bases). The CDR3 length is 14 residues. V shed 7 bases and J shed 8 bases, with 21 bases lying between them. Germline CDR1 and CDR2: SQVTM and ANQGSEA. The CDR3, as DNA: TGCAGCGGCCCACCCTCGGGAGTATACTATGAGCAGTTCTTC. Translating it yields CSGPPSGVYYEQFF.

In this sample, this clonotype turned up a few times. The V and J genes are TRBV20-1 and TRBJ2-3; 7 bases are shared with TRBD2. V shed 0 bases and J 6 bases; nucleotides not matched to a gene: 3. The CDR3 has 13 amino acids. Germline V gene data show CDR1 as DFQATT and CDR2 as SNEGSKA (reference sequence). CDR3 in amino acids: CSAREGGRDTQYF. CDR3 coding DNA: TGCAGTGCTAGAGAGGGAGGGCGCGATACGCAGTATTTT.

The genes are TRBV24-1 and TRBJ2-6, with 10 bases lining up with TRBD1. This CDR3 region has 19 residues. Germline V lookup: CDR1 KGHDR, CDR2 SFDVKD. The V gene end was trimmed by 5 bases and the J gene end by 1 base; junction bases not matched to a gene: 10. CDR3 sequence (DNA): TGTGCCACCAGTGCTCACCGGACAGGGGGAGGTTCTGGGGCCAACGTCCTGACTTTC. Residues: CATSAHRTGGGSGANVLTF.

This clonotype was counted many times. CDR3 region: CASSYRGGYNEQFF. In DNA, the CDR3 is TGTGCCAGCAGTTACAGGGGGGGGTACAATGAGCAGTTCTTC. The J gene is TRBJ2-1, the V gene TRBV2; possibly TRBD1 for D (8 bases). CDR1 is SNHLY and CDR2 is FYNNEI in the germline V gene. V was trimmed by 5 bases and J by 4 bases, leaving 12 bases between them. This CDR3 has 14 amino acids.

At least ten counts were recorded for this clonotype. This sequence joins TRBV2 and TRBJ1-5, with 8 bases identical to TRBD1. The CDR3 length is 15 residues. The trim removed 6 bases at V and 8 bases at J, leaving 12 bases unmatched. In germline, CDR1 is SNHLY, CDR2 FYNNEI. CDR3 residues: CASRGDRNPSKPQHF. The CDR3 region has the DNA TGTGCCAGCAGGGGGGACAGGAATCCTTCTAAGCCCCAGCATTTT.

This clonotype has more than one count but fewer than ten. The V and J genes are TRBV28 and TRBJ1-2, with D maybe TRBD1 (6 bases). The V end was cut by 9 bases, the J end by 4 bases, with 18 bases between. In germline, CDR1 is MDHEN, CDR2 SYDVKM. This CDR3 comprises 14 residues. The CDR3 is CASSSGTPFYGYTF. The CDR3 nucleotides are TGTGCCAGTTCTTCCGGGACACCTTTCTATGGCTACACCTTC.

This clonotype was counted at least ten times. In DNA, the CDR3 is TGCAGCGGCGGACTAGAAAGCGCAGATACGCAGTATTTT. Translating gives CSGGLESADTQYF. The chain employs TRBV20-1 and TRBJ2-3; TRBD2 aligns across 7 bases. The CDR3 is made up of 13 amino acids. From germline, CDR1 is DFQATT and CDR2 SNEGSKA (reference sequence).

With regard to this clonotype: A much more abundant neighbour one base away suggests this may be a read error. CDR3 residues: CASSESGRFEAFF. In DNA, the CDR3 is TGTGCCAGCAGTGAGTCGGGTAGGTTTGAAGCTTTCTTT. J is TRBJ1-1 and V is TRBV28, with D uncertain. This CDR3 contains 13 residues. The V and J ends lost 5 bases and 7 bases respectively, with 14 bases between them. Germline loops: CDR1 MDHEN, CDR2 SYDVKM.

This clonotype has at least ten counts. The V gene is TRBV3-1, the J gene TRBJ2-2; D gene unclear. V shed 4 bases and J shed 1 base, with 10 bases lying between them. This CDR3 has 15 amino acids. Germline V gives CDR1 LGHDT, CDR2 YNNKEL (reference sequence). The CDR3 DNA sequence: TGTGCCAGCAGCCCCCAGGCCCTGAACACCGGGGAGCTGTTTTTT. Translating it yields CASSPQALNTGELFF.

This sequence joins TRBV12-3 or TRBV12-4 and TRBJ1-2; D remains ambiguous. V was trimmed by 3 bases and J by 8 bases, leaving 7 bases between them. The CDR3 is 11 amino acids. This chain's CDR3 is CASSFGVGYTF. The DNA for the CDR3 is TGTGCCAGCAGTTTCGGGGTCGGCTACACCTTC.

The sample holds many counts of this clonotype. The V call is TRBV9, the J call TRBJ2-1; D might be TRBD1 (6 bases). Trimming took off 4 bases at V and 8 bases at J, with 13 bases between the two ends. This CDR3 spans 13 amino acids. Germline V lookup: CDR1 SGDLS, CDR2 YYNGEE. The CDR3 DNA follows: TGTGCCAGCAGCTCTAATGCAGGGGATGAGCAGTTCTTC. Amino acids: CASSSNAGDEQFF.

This clonotype was seen only a few times. The chain uses TRBV7-9 and TRBJ1-6; 8 nucleotides line up with TRBD1. Germline CDR1 reads SEHNR; CDR2 reads FQNEAQ (reference sequence). This CDR3 comprises 15 residues. Trimming removed 5 bases from V and 7 bases from J; junction bases left unmatched: 7. The CDR3 reads CASSAQGARNSPLHF. CDR3 DNA: TGTGCCAGCAGCGCCCAGGGGGCGAGGAATTCACCCCTCCACTTT.

The chain carries TRBV4-1 and TRBJ2-7; TRBD2 might be the D (6 bases). CDR1 is MGHRA, CDR2 YSYEKL, per germline. The CDR3 is made up of 15 amino acids. V was cut by 4 bases and J by 6 bases, with 19 bases left in between. As DNA, the CDR3 is TGCGCCAGCAGCCCCAATAGCGGCCCCCTCGTCGAGCAGTACTTC. Translating gives CASSPNSGPLVEQYF.